The 6 T cell receptor beta chains reported below all come from one sample, sequenced in a study of metastatic and nonmetastatic thyroid tumors. TCRdb re-called the PCR reads via MiXCR. The table lists 4,500 to 5,000 clones, 17% of them singletons. None of the patients had undergone any treatment ahead of thyroid surgery. Sequencing was done on a sample of adjacent normal tissue. The receptors come from a female donor with papillary thyroid cancer or a benign thyroid nodule (not recorded which). Some clones in this sample may be carry-over from other donors' samples.

This clone was seen ten or more times. The rearrangement uses TRBV5-5 and TRBJ1-1, with D uncertain. The CDR3 has 13 amino acids. Germline loops: CDR1 SGHKS, CDR2 YYEKEE (reference sequence). Trimming left V 1 base short and J 0 bases short, with 4 bases between. In DNA form, the CDR3 reads TGTGCCAGCAGCTTGTCTTTGAACACTGAAGCTTTCTTT. Residues: CASSLSLNTEAFF.

This clone was detected only a few times. The chain joins TRBV6-1 to TRBJ2-5, with D unresolved. V gave up 6 bases and J gave up 3 bases, with 8 bases separating them. Germline V gene data show CDR1 as MNHNS and CDR2 as SASEGT. There are 12 residues in the CDR3. This CDR3 is CASRTPEETQYF. DNA of the CDR3: TGTGCCAGCAGGACCCCTGAAGAGACCCAGTACTTC.

This clone has a handful of counts. The chain is built from TRBV20-1 and TRBJ1-3, with 7 bases fitting TRBD1. The CDR3 is 16 residues long. Germline V lookup: CDR1 DFQATT, CDR2 SNEGSKA (reference sequence). Trimming removed 0 bases from V and 2 bases from J; junction bases left unmatched: 7. CDR3 protein: CSARDTPRGAGNTIYF. CDR3 bases: TGCAGTGCTAGAGATACTCCCAGGGGGGCTGGAAACACCATATATTTT.

This clone was seen more than once but under ten times. Given a much more abundant clone one base away, this may be a read error. CDR3 nucleotide sequence: TGTGCCTGCAGCCCCCTGGGCCAAGAGACCCAGTACTTC. Translating gives CACSPLGQETQYF. The genes are TRBV14 and TRBJ2-5; D is ambiguous. The length of the CDR3 is 13 residues. The germline V gene has CDR1 SGHDN and CDR2 FVKESK.

On this clone itself: At one boundary the junction diverges from the germline segment, which might be a read error. The gene calls are TRBV28 and TRBJ1-2; D unresolved. This CDR3 region has 15 residues. The germline gives CDR1 MDHEN, CDR2 SYDVKM. Written as DNA, the CDR3 is TGTGCCAGCAGTTTATGGCCCAGCTCTGACTATGGCTGCACCTTC. It specifies CASSLWPSSDYGCTF.

This clone has just a few counts. Without the conserved terminal phenylalanine or tryptophan, this CDR3 likely stems from a read error. The limits of the CDR3 on the DNA are not certain, so only TCRdb's listed CDR3 is given. V gene TRBV6-1 combines with J gene TRBJ2-1. The CDR3 adds up to 14 amino acids, both ends counted. The V gene's germline CDR1 is MNHNS and CDR2 SASEGT. CDR3 in amino acids: CASAARSSYNEQLL.